This entry is about one T cell receptor beta chain. The antigen is not known. The germline V gene has CDR1 MNHEY and CDR2 SVGAGI. V lost 0 bases and J lost 7, with 12 bases in between. The CDR3 is made up of 14 amino acids. The data stem from a study of T cell responses to AZD1222 COVID-19 vaccine. The study's findings and limits: Repertoires were obtained only post-peak T cell response. Rises in breadth and depth of Spike-specific TCRs came after two AZD1222 doses.

Assay: immunoSEQ multiplex PCR; the TCRdb copy retains only in-frame clones and omits some. This table has about 150,000 clones, less than 95% appearing once. The receptor was derived from an adult in good health. This specimen was peripheral blood, taken on day 0 of AZD1222 vaccination. The gene calls are TRBV6-5 and TRBJ1-1, with D hard to call. As DNA, the CDR3 is TGTGCCAGCAGTTACTCACGGCAGACAAATGAAGCTTTCTTT. It codes for CASSYSRQTNEAFF.